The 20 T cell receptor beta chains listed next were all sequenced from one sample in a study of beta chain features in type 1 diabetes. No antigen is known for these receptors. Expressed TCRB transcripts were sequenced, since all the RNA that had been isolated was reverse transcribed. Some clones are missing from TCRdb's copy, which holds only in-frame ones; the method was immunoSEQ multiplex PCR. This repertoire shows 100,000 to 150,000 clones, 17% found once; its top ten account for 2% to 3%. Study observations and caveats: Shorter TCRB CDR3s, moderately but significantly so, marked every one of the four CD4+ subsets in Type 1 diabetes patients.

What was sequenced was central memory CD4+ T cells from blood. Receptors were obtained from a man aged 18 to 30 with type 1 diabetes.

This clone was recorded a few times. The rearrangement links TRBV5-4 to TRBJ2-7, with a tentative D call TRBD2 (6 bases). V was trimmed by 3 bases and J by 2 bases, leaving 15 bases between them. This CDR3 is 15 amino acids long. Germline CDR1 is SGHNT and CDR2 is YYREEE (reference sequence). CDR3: CASSSLNSGPYEQYF. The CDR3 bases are TGTGCCAGCAGCTCCCTGAATAGCGGCCCCTACGAGCAGTACTTC.

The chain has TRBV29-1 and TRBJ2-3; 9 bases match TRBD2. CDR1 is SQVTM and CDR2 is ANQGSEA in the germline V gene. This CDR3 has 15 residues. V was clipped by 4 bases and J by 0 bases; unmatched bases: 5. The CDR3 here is CSVARTSASTDTQYF. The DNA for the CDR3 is TGCAGCGTTGCCCGGACTAGCGCTAGCACAGATACGCAGTATTTT.

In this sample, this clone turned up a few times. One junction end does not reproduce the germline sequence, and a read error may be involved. CDR3 coding DNA: TGTTCCAGCAGCCCAATGGACAGGACGAACACTGAAGCTTTCTTT. Its translation: CSSSPMDRTNTEAFF. The chain combines TRBV4-2 with TRBJ1-1, with 7 positions matching TRBD1. The germline CDR1 and CDR2 sequences are LGHNA and YNFKEQ. The CDR3 contains 15 residues.

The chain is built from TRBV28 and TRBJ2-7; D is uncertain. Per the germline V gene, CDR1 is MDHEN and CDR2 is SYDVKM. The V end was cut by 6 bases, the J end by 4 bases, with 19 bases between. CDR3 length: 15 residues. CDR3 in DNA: TGTGCCAGCAGCCCCGGTGGATTGAAGGTTTACGAGCAGTACTTC. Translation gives CASSPGGLKVYEQYF.

The CDR3 nucleotides read TGTGCCAGCAGGACGGACGGTACCACCGGGGAGCTGTTTTTT. This gives the protein CASRTDGTTGELFF. The rearrangement uses TRBV2 and TRBJ2-2, with D unclear. The V gene lost 6 bases and the J gene lost 4 bases, with 12 bases spanning the gap. CDR3 size: 14 residues. Germline-derived CDR1 and CDR2 are SNHLY and FYNNEI.

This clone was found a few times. CDR3 DNA: TGTGCCAGCAGCTTATGGGTTCAGTCAACCTACGAGCAGTACTTC. It translates to CASSLWVQSTYEQYF. The genes are TRBV7-2 and TRBJ2-7, with unresolved D. Trimming removed 2 bases at V and 2 bases at J, with 13 bases between. Germline-derived CDR1 and CDR2 are SGHTA and FQGNSA. The CDR3 is made up of 15 amino acids.

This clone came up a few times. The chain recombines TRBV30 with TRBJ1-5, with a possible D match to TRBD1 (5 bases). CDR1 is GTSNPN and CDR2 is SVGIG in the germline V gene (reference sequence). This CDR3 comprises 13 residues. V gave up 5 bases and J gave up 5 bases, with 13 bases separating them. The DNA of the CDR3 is TGTGCCTGGGACCTCGACAGCCATCAGCCCCAGCATTTT. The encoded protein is CAWDLDSHQPQHF.

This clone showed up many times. CDR3 residues: CASSYSGSGANVLTF. The CDR3 nucleotides read TGTGCCAGCAGTTACTCGGGCTCTGGGGCCAACGTCCTGACTTTC. The chain recombines TRBV6-5 with TRBJ2-6; D gene ambiguous. The CDR3 extends over 15 amino acids. The V end was cut by 0 bases, the J end by 0 bases, with 3 bases between. Germline CDR1 MNHEY, CDR2 SVGAGI.

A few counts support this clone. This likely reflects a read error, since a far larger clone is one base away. The CDR3 here is CASSSINSGANVLTF. In nucleotides, the CDR3 is TGTGCCAGCTCCTCAATTAACTCTGGGGCCAACGTCCTGACTTTC. V gene TRBV27 combines with J gene TRBJ2-6; D not certain. The V end lost 8 bases, the J end lost 0 bases, and 11 bases lay between the germline ends. Germline V gene lookup returns CDR1 MNHEY and CDR2 SMNVEV (reference sequence). The CDR3 runs 15 residues.

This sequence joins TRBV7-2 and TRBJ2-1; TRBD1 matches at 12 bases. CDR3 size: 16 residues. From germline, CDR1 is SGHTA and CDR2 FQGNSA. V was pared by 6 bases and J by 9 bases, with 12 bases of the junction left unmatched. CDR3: CASSPLGDRGLSEQFF. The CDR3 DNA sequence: TGTGCCAGCAGTCCCTTGGGGGACAGGGGGCTCAGTGAGCAGTTCTTC.

The CDR3 DNA reads as TGTGCCAGCAGTTCTCCTCCCCCGCAGGGGGAGCAGTACTTC. Its translation: CASSSPPPQGEQYF. The chain couples TRBV28 to TRBJ2-7, with D tentatively TRBD1 (6 bases). CDR3 length: 14 amino acids. CDR1 is MDHEN and CDR2 is SYDVKM in the germline V gene. V shed 4 bases and J shed 7 bases, with 17 bases lying between them.

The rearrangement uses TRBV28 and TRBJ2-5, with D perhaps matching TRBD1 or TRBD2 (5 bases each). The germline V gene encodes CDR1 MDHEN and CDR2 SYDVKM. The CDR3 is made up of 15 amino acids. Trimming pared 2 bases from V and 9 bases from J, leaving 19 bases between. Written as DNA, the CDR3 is TGTGCCAGCAGTTTAACCACGCTACGGGACGGGGCCCAGTACTTC. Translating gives CASSLTTLRDGAQYF. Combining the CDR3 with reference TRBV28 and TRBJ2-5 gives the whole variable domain DVKVTQSSRYLVKRTGEKVFLECVQDMDHENMFWYRQDPGLGLRLIYFSYDVKMKEKGDIPEGYSVSREKKERFSLILESASTNQTSMYLCASSLTTLRDGAQYFGPGTRLLVL.

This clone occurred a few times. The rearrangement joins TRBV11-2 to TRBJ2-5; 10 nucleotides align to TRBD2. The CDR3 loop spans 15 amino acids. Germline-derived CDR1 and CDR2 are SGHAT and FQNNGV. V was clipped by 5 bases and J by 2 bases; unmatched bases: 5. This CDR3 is CASSPSAGGQETQYF. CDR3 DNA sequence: TGTGCCAGCAGCCCCTCAGCGGGGGGGCAAGAGACCCAGTACTTC.

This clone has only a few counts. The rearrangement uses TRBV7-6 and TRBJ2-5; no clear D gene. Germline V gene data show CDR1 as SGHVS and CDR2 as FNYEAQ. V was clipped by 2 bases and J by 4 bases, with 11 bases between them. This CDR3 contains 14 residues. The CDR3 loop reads CASSLNSWSETQYF. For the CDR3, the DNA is TGTGCCAGCAGCTTAAACAGTTGGTCAGAGACCCAGTACTTC.

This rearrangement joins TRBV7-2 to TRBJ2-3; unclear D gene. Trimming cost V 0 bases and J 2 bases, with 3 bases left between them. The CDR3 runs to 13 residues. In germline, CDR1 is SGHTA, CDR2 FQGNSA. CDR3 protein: CASSLAFTDTQYF. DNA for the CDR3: TGTGCCAGCAGCTTAGCTTTCACAGATACGCAGTATTTT.

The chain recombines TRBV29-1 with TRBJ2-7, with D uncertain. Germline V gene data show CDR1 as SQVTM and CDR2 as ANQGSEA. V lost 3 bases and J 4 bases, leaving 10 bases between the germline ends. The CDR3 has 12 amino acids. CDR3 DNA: TGCAGCGTTGACCGTGCCGGGTACGAGCAGTACTTC. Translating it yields CSVDRAGYEQYF.

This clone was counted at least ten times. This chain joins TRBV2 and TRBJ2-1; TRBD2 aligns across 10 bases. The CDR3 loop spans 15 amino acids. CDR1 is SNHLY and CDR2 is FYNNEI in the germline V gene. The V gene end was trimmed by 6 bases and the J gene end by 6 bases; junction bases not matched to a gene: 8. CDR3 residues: CASRPTSGTVNEQFF. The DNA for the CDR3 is TGTGCCAGCAGGCCTACTAGCGGGACCGTCAATGAGCAGTTCTTC.

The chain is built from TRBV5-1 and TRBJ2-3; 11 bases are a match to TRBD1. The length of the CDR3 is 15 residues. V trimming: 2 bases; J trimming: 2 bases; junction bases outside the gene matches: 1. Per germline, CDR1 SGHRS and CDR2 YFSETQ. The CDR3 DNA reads TGCGCCAGCAGCTTCGGACAGGGGGCCACAGATACGCAGTATTTT. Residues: CASSFGQGATDTQYF. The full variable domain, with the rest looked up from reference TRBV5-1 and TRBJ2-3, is KAGVTQTPRYLIKTRGQQVTLSCSPISGHRSVSWYQQTPGQGLQFLFEYFSETQRNKGNFPGRFSGRQFSNSRSEMNVSTLELGDSALYLCASSFGQGATDTQYFGPGTRLTVL.

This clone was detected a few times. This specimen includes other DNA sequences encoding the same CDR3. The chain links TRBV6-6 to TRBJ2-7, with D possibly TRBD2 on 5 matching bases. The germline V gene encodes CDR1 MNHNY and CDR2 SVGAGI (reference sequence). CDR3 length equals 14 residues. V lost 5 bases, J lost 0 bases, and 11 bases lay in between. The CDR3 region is CASSPRTDSYEQYF. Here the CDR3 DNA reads TGTGCCAGCAGTCCTCGGACTGACTCCTACGAGCAGTACTTC.

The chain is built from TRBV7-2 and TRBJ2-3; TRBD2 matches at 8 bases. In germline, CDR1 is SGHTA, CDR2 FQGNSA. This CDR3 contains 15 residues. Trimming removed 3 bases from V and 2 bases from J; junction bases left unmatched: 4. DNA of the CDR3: TGTGCCAGCAGCTTGATACTAGCGGACACAGATACGCAGTATTTT. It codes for CASSLILADTDTQYF.